Below are 17 T cell receptor beta chains sequenced from a single sample in a study of blood T cell repertoires in COVID-19. Method: immunoSEQ multiplex PCR; TCRdb's copy keeps in-frame clones and lacks some. The sample includes 250,000 to 350,000 clones, 75% to 90% seen only once; the top ten take roughly an eighth. Sequencing input: peripheral blood. These receptors were obtained from a woman between 55 and 75 years old with acute or convalescent COVID-19.

This chain uses TRBV24-1 with TRBJ1-2; the D gene is possibly TRBD1 (6 bases). The CDR3 is 14 amino acids. Germline V gene sequence: CDR1 KGHDR, CDR2 SFDVKD. V dropped 1 base and J dropped 8 bases, with 13 bases sitting between them. CDR3 bases: TGTGCCACCAGTGATTTAGCAGGGGCTGGCGGCTACACCTTC. Translated, it gives CATSDLAGAGGYTF.

This chain joins TRBV6-2 or TRBV6-3 and TRBJ2-7; 10 nucleotides align to TRBD2. The length of the CDR3 is 15 residues. CDR1 and CDR2 from the germline V gene are MNHEY and SVGEGT. Trimming at V came to 5 bases and at J to 3 bases, leaving 7 bases not matched to a gene. The DNA of the CDR3 is TGTGCCAGCAGTCAGAGCGGGAGGGGGAACTACGAGCAGTACTTC. Translation: CASSQSGRGNYEQYF.

The chain employs TRBV12-3 or TRBV12-4 and TRBJ2-5, with D tentatively TRBD1 (5 bases). CDR3 length equals 13 residues. Trimming took off 3 bases at V and 5 bases at J, with 10 bases between the two ends. The chain's CDR3 is CASSFAGPETQYF. The CDR3, as DNA: TGTGCCAGCAGTTTTGCAGGGCCGGAGACCCAGTACTTC.

DNA for the CDR3: TGTGCCAGTAGGGGTGGTACCTACGAGCAGTACTTC. Its translation: CASRGGTYEQYF. The chain couples TRBV2 to TRBJ2-7; perhaps TRBD1 as D (5 bases). V shed 9 bases and J shed 2 bases, with 11 bases lying between them. Germline V gives CDR1 SNHLY, CDR2 FYNNEI. There are 12 residues in the CDR3.

V usage is TRBV9 and J usage is TRBJ2-2, with 9 bases fitting TRBD2. V shed 0 bases and J 5 bases; nucleotides not matched to a gene: 5. CDR1 and CDR2 (germline): SGDLS, YYNGEE. The CDR3 contains 16 residues. The CDR3 nucleotides read TGTGCCAGCAGCGTAGGAGGCGGGGGGGCAACCGGGGAGCTGTTTTTT. Translating gives CASSVGGGGATGELFF.

The chain is built from TRBV3-1 (or the pseudogene TRBV3-2) and TRBJ2-1; D might be TRBD2 (6 bases). The CDR3 sequence is 15 residues long. Trimming took off 1 base at V and 7 bases at J, with 14 bases between the two ends. The V gene's germline CDR1 is LGHDT and CDR2 YNNKEL (reference sequence). The CDR3 DNA is TGTGCCAGCAGCCAAGGATCCGGGGGTATTAATGAGCAGTTCTTC. Its translation: CASSQGSGGINEQFF.

In this sample, this clone turned up once. The V call is TRBV4-1, the J call TRBJ1-5; 12 positions match TRBD1. CDR1 and CDR2 (germline): MGHRA, YSYEKL. The J segment lost 6 bases and the V segment lost 3 bases, leaving 3 bases of the junction unmatched. The CDR3 totals 15 residues. CDR3 sequence reads: CASSQGQGAGQPQHF. The CDR3 region has the DNA TGCGCCAGCAGCCAGGGACAGGGGGCCGGTCAGCCCCAGCATTTT.

The chain combines TRBV6-5 with TRBJ1-2, with a tentative D call TRBD1 (5 bases). V gave up 8 bases and J gave up 7 bases, with 17 bases separating them. Germline CDR1 MNHEY, CDR2 SVGAGI. This CDR3 contains 13 residues. The CDR3 DNA sequence: TGTGCCAGCGCGTTTTCGCTCCAGGGTGGCTACACCTTC. Translated, it gives CASAFSLQGGYTF.

The chain carries TRBV5-1 and TRBJ2-7, with TRBD1 as a possible D gene (7 bases). The germline V gene encodes CDR1 SGHRS and CDR2 YFSETQ. This CDR3 is 16 amino acids long. V was trimmed by 0 bases and J by 2 bases, leaving 15 bases between them. CDR3 bases: TGCGCCAGCAGCTTGGTACCGTCAGGGGGGCCCTACGAGCAGTACTTC. Encoded protein: CASSLVPSGGPYEQYF.

The chain carries TRBV28 and TRBJ1-2; 7 nucleotides agree with TRBD1. In germline, CDR1 is MDHEN, CDR2 SYDVKM. CDR3 length: 13 residues. After removal of 2 bases from V and 6 bases from J, the junction contained 3 bases not matched to a gene. CDR3 in amino acids: CASSLGQEDGYTF. In DNA, the CDR3 is TGTGCCAGCAGTTTAGGACAGGAGGATGGCTACACCTTC.

The chain has TRBV30 and TRBJ2-5; D is undetermined. The CDR3 extends over 11 amino acids. Germline V gene sequence: CDR1 GTSNPN, CDR2 SVGIG (reference sequence). Trimming cost V 0 bases and J 5 bases, with 4 bases left between them. CDR3 in amino acids: CAWSVAETQYF. The CDR3 coding sequence is TGTGCCTGGAGTGTAGCGGAGACCCAGTACTTC.

The chain links TRBV3-1 (or the pseudogene TRBV3-2) to TRBJ1-4; D unclear. The CDR3 extends over 14 amino acids. Germline V gene lookup returns CDR1 LGHDT and CDR2 YNNKEL (reference sequence). Trimming took 2 bases from V and 7 from J, leaving 11 bases between them. This chain's CDR3 is CASSQSREFEKLFF. As DNA, the CDR3 is TGTGCCAGCAGCCAATCCCGGGAGTTTGAAAAACTGTTTTTT.

This clone came up once. Other nucleotide sequences in the sample specify the same CDR3. CDR3 amino acids: CASSYSTGGTEAFF. The CDR3 bases are TGTGCCAGCAGTTACTCTACAGGTGGAACTGAAGCTTTCTTT. The chain joins TRBV6-5 to TRBJ1-1, with D maybe TRBD1 (5 bases). Germline CDR1 is MNHEY and CDR2 is SVGAGI. Trimming cost V 0 bases and J 5 bases, with 10 bases left between them. CDR3 size: 14 residues.

This sequence joins TRBV5-4 and TRBJ2-4; 12 bases match TRBD1. Germline assignment: CDR1 SGHNT and CDR2 YYREEE (reference sequence). J was trimmed by 9 bases and V by 4 bases; bases with no gene match: 11. CDR3 length: 16 residues. This CDR3 is CASSPGQGAKRGIQYF. The CDR3 region has the DNA TGTGCCAGCAGCCCGGGACAGGGGGCGAAGAGAGGCATTCAGTACTTC.

This chain joins TRBV3-1 (or the pseudogene TRBV3-2) and TRBJ1-5; D may be TRBD1 (6 bases). This CDR3 contains 16 residues. The germline CDR1 and CDR2 sequences are LGHDT and YNNKEL (reference sequence). The V and J ends lost 5 bases and 5 bases respectively, with 19 bases between them. CDR3 bases: TGTGCCAGCAGCGCCCCCCTCACAGGGCCCGATCAGCCCCAGCATTTT. Translating gives CASSAPLTGPDQPQHF.

This clone was found a few times. The chain couples TRBV19 to TRBJ1-5, with 9 bases identical to TRBD1. Trimming cost V 6 bases and J 7 bases; bases outside gene matches: 7. The CDR3 loop spans 14 amino acids. Per the germline V gene, CDR1 is LNHDA and CDR2 is SQIVND (reference sequence). CDR3 in amino acids: CASSSGTGRQPQHF. The CDR3 nucleotides are TGTGCCAGTAGCTCCGGGACAGGGAGGCAGCCCCAGCATTTT.

CDR3 amino acids: CASSYSASGTGPYNSPLHF. Here the CDR3 DNA reads TGTGCCAGCAGTTACTCGGCTTCCGGGACAGGGCCCTATAATTCACCCCTCCACTTT. The chain joins TRBV6-2 or TRBV6-3 to TRBJ1-6, with 9 positions matching TRBD1. The trim removed 0 bases at V and 2 bases at J, leaving 8 bases unmatched. The CDR3 consists of 19 residues. Per germline, CDR1 MNHEY and CDR2 SVGEGT.